One sample yielded the 24 T cell receptor beta chains listed below, sequenced in a study of T cells after yellow fever vaccination. One entry per CDR3 protein results from TCRdb running MiXCR on the 5' RACE reads. The data contain more than 450,000 distinct CDR3 sequences, around a fifth of them seen just once; the ten biggest clones take up approximately 15%. Sequenced here: PBMCs, sampled approximately 22 days after the first yellow fever vaccination. The receptor set was obtained from a young man who received the YFV17D yellow fever vaccine.

This clonotype was counted only a few times. The chain combines TRBV10-3 with TRBJ1-3, with D unresolved. Per germline, CDR1 ENHRY and CDR2 SYGVKD. The CDR3 has 11 residues. The V end lost 6 bases, the J end lost 3 bases, and 3 bases lay between the germline ends. CDR3 coding DNA: TGTGCCATCAGACTTGGAAACACCATATATTTT. Translation: CAIRLGNTIYF.

This clonotype was seen at least ten times. The chain recombines TRBV4-2 with TRBJ2-5; 10 bases fit TRBD2. V shed 4 bases and J 2 bases; nucleotides not matched to a gene: 7. Germline CDR1 is LGHNA and CDR2 is YNFKEQ. The CDR3 is made up of 16 amino acids. CDR3 DNA sequence: TGTGCCAGCAGCCTAATAGGACTAGCGGTTCAAGAGACCCAGTACTTC. Its protein is CASSLIGLAVQETQYF.

This chain joins TRBV30 and TRBJ2-7, with 7 nucleotides matching TRBD2. V shed 0 bases and J 8 bases; nucleotides not matched to a gene: 4. Germline V CDR1 and CDR2: GTSNPN, SVGIG (reference sequence). The CDR3 spans 12 residues. As DNA, the CDR3 is TGTGCCTGGAGTGTGGGAGGGGTGAAGCAGTACTTC. It is translated as CAWSVGGVKQYF.

This chain uses TRBV5-1 with TRBJ1-3; D not resolved. The CDR3 has 15 residues. V shed 0 bases and J shed 0 bases, with 7 bases lying between them. In germline, CDR1 is SGHRS, CDR2 YFSETQ. CDR3 protein: CASSLGGYSGNTIYF. CDR3 bases: TGCGCCAGCAGCTTGGGCGGGTACTCTGGAAACACCATATATTTT. Full variable domain (outside the CDR3, taken from reference TRBV5-1 and TRBJ1-3): KAGVTQTPRYLIKTRGQQVTLSCSPISGHRSVSWYQQTPGQGLQFLFEYFSETQRNKGNFPGRFSGRQFSNSRSEMNVSTLELGDSALYLCASSLGGYSGNTIYFGEGSWLTVV.

At least ten counts were recorded for this clonotype. The CDR3 coding sequence is TGTGCCACCGGACAGGGGGAAAGCTACAATGAGCAGTTCTTC. It yields the protein CATGQGESYNEQFF. V usage is TRBV15 and J usage is TRBJ2-1; 10 bases are a match to TRBD1. This CDR3 has 14 residues. With 8 bases clipped from V and 3 bases from J, the junction kept 4 bases outside the gene matches. CDR1 and CDR2 from the germline V gene are LNHNV and YYDKDF (reference sequence).

This clonotype showed up just a few times. The chain combines TRBV25-1 with TRBJ1-6; D ambiguous. Between the trimmed V and J ends, which lost 2 bases and 9 bases, there was a span of 11 bases. The CDR3 is 14 amino acids. CDR1 is MGHDK, CDR2 SYGVNS, per germline. CDR3 DNA: TGTGCCAGCAGTGAAGCCCCTAAGGCTTCACCCCTCCACTTT. Protein sequence: CASSEAPKASPLHF.

This clonotype has ten or more counts. This chain uses TRBV4-2 with TRBJ1-5, with D possibly TRBD1 on 6 matching bases. The germline V and J ends were trimmed by 1 base and 2 bases, with 6 bases remaining between them. Germline assignment: CDR1 LGHNA and CDR2 YNFKEQ. The CDR3 loop spans 14 amino acids. DNA of the CDR3: TGTGCCAGCAGCCAAGGACAGGGCAATCAGCCCCAGCATTTT. It encodes CASSQGQGNQPQHF.

This clonotype was seen only a few times. The genes are TRBV7-2 and TRBJ2-7; D remains unclear. CDR3 size: 15 residues. Trimming stripped 5 bases from V and 3 bases from J, with 17 bases between. Germline CDR1 SGHTA, CDR2 FQGNSA. CDR3 sequence: CASSQEANSFYEQYV. The CDR3 region has the DNA TGTGCCAGCAGCCAAGAGGCCAATTCCTTCTACGAGCAGTACGTC.

A word on this clonotype: This may be a read error, as it is one base from a much larger clone. The chain joins TRBV29-1 to TRBJ1-3; D not certain. Germline assignment: CDR1 SQVTM and CDR2 ANQGSEA. This CDR3 is 13 amino acids long. CDR3 protein: CIVKAFSGNTIYF. In nucleotides, the CDR3 is TGCATCGTTAAGGCCTTCTCTGGAAACACCATATATTTT.

J is TRBJ1-5 and V is TRBV7-2; D not certain. V shed 5 bases and J shed 7 bases, with 21 bases lying between them. Germline V lookup: CDR1 SGHTA, CDR2 FQGNSA. This CDR3 has 16 amino acids. The CDR3 DNA is TGTGCCAGCAGCCTCTACCCCGGAAGGAGCGGACAGCCCCAGCATTTT. Translation: CASSLYPGRSGQPQHF.

This clonotype has more than one count but fewer than ten. This CDR3 is CASSPLGQATGELFF. Written as DNA, the CDR3 is TGTGCCAGCAGCCCCCTGGGACAGGCCACCGGGGAGCTGTTTTTT. V and J are TRBV5-4 and TRBJ2-2; 8 bases map to TRBD1. CDR3 size: 15 residues. CDR1 and CDR2 (germline): SGHNT, YYREEE (reference sequence). V shed 4 bases, J shed 4 bases, and the junction held 6 bases outside the gene matches. The full variable domain, rest sourced from reference TRBV5-4 and TRBJ2-2, is ETGVTQSPTHLIKTRGQQVTLRCSSQSGHNTVSWYQQALGQGPQFIFQYYREEENGRGNFPPRFSGLQFPNYSSELNVNALELDDSALYLCASSPLGQATGELFFGEGSRLTVL.

V and J are TRBV5-1 and TRBJ2-1; 8 bases fit TRBD2. V gave up 3 bases and J gave up 9 bases; unmatched junction bases: 17. CDR1 is SGHRS and CDR2 is YFSETQ in the germline V gene. The CDR3 contains 17 residues. The CDR3: CASSWGSLSGGPPEQFF. In DNA, the CDR3 is TGCGCCAGCAGCTGGGGGTCTCTATCGGGGGGGCCGCCTGAGCAGTTCTTC.

This clonotype has a handful of counts. The chain links TRBV28 to TRBJ2-3, with D tentatively TRBD2 (5 bases). V lost 3 bases and J 6 bases, leaving 13 bases between the germline ends. The CDR3 runs to 14 residues. Germline CDR1 MDHEN, CDR2 SYDVKM. The CDR3 here is CASSFAGLLDTQYF. CDR3 nucleotides: TGTGCCAGCAGTTTCGCCGGACTTTTGGATACGCAGTATTTT.

The CDR3 DNA follows: TGTGCCAGCAGTTACTCACGGCAAGACGGCTACACCTTC. It encodes CASSYSRQDGYTF. The gene calls are TRBV6-2 or TRBV6-3 and TRBJ1-2, with D unresolved. Trimming took off 0 bases at V and 8 bases at J, with 10 bases between the two ends. The CDR3 spans 13 residues. Germline V lookup: CDR1 MNHEY, CDR2 SVGEGT.

This clonotype occurred a few times. The chain employs TRBV4-1 and TRBJ2-5; D is uncertain. Trimming pared 1 base from V and 2 bases from J, leaving 11 bases between. This CDR3 spans 15 amino acids. In germline, CDR1 is MGHRA, CDR2 YSYEKL. The CDR3, as DNA: TGCGCCAGCAGCCAAGGGAGCAGTCGGCAAGAGACCCAGTACTTC. Protein sequence: CASSQGSSRQETQYF.

This rearrangement joins TRBV19 to TRBJ1-2, with unresolved D. CDR1 is LNHDA, CDR2 SQIVND, per germline (reference sequence). This CDR3 spans 14 amino acids. Trimming shortened V by 9 bases and J by 2 bases, and 16 bases separated the two germline ends. Written as DNA, the CDR3 is TGTGCCAGCTGGGTGGGGTCGGCCAACTATGGCTACACCTTC. Translated: CASWVGSANYGYTF.

The J gene is TRBJ1-1, the V gene TRBV7-3; D might be TRBD1 (5 bases). The CDR3 is 15 residues long. CDR1 is SGHTA and CDR2 is FQGTGA in the germline V gene. Trimming stripped 6 bases from V and 4 bases from J, with 18 bases between. The CDR3 loop is CASSLAQGPTTEAFF. The CDR3 DNA reads as TGTGCCAGCAGTTTAGCCCAGGGTCCGACCACTGAAGCTTTCTTT.

At least ten counts were recorded for this clonotype. The chain employs TRBV9 and TRBJ2-3; weak D call: TRBD2 (5 bases). CDR3 length: 14 residues. CDR1 SGDLS and CDR2 YYNGEE come from the germline V gene. Trimming cost V 0 bases and J 6 bases, with 11 bases left between them. The CDR3 is CASSVDRGSDTQYF. CDR3 nucleotides: TGTGCCAGCAGCGTAGATCGGGGTAGCGATACGCAGTATTTT.

V usage is TRBV4-2 and J usage is TRBJ2-1; D possibly corresponds to TRBD2 (6 bases). Between the trimmed V and J ends, which lost 4 bases and 7 bases, there was a span of 20 bases. The CDR3 extends over 16 amino acids. Germline V gene lookup returns CDR1 LGHNA and CDR2 YNFKEQ. DNA for the CDR3: TGTGCCAGCAGCCCCACCTCTGGGGGGAGGCCGAATGAGCAGTTCTTC. This codes for CASSPTSGGRPNEQFF.

This clonotype appeared once. The V call is TRBV7-6, the J call TRBJ2-5; TRBD2 agrees at 9 bases. This CDR3 comprises 19 residues. Germline V gene lookup returns CDR1 SGHVS and CDR2 FNYEAQ. V was clipped by 4 bases and J by 1 base; unmatched bases: 16. CDR3 nucleotides: TGTGCCAGCAGCTCTATCAGGGTGGTGAGCGGGGGGACCCAAGAGACCCAGTACTTC. As protein: CASSSIRVVSGGTQETQYF.

This clonotype was recorded a few times. This sequence joins TRBV6-2 or TRBV6-3 and TRBJ1-5; TRBD1 might be the D (5 bases). V was pared by 6 bases and J by 0 bases, with 18 bases between. This CDR3 has 17 residues. CDR1 is MNHEY and CDR2 is SVGEGT in the germline V gene. The CDR3 bases are TGTGCCAGCAGCTCACACGACGGGACCTATAGCAATCAGCCCCAGCATTTT. Its translation is CASSSHDGTYSNQPQHF.

CDR3 sequence: CSAGRTGSQPQHF. Written as DNA, the CDR3 is TGCAGTGCTGGTAGGACGGGGAGTCAGCCCCAGCATTTT. The V and J genes are TRBV20-1 and TRBJ1-5; D is unresolved. Trimming shortened V by 5 bases and J by 6 bases, and 14 bases separated the two germline ends. This CDR3 is 13 amino acids long. Germline V gene sequence: CDR1 DFQATT, CDR2 SNEGSKA (reference sequence).

The chain uses TRBV7-2 and TRBJ2-5; D gene unclear. This CDR3 is 11 amino acids long. V lost 10 bases and J lost 3, with 9 bases in between. Germline V lookup: CDR1 SGHTA, CDR2 FQGNSA. The CDR3 loop reads CATQRKETQYF. CDR3 bases: TGTGCCACCCAACGAAAAGAGACCCAGTACTTC.

This clonotype was seen a few times. The chain combines TRBV15 with TRBJ2-1; TRBD1 aligns across 10 bases. This CDR3 has 16 amino acids. After removal of 5 bases from V and 1 base from J, the junction contained 5 bases not matched to a gene. The germline gives CDR1 LNHNV, CDR2 YYDKDF (reference sequence). This CDR3 is CATSGDRGRSYNEQFF. The CDR3 coding sequence is TGTGCCACCAGCGGGGACAGGGGAAGGTCCTACAATGAGCAGTTCTTC. The whole variable domain, remainder taken from reference TRBV15 and TRBJ2-1, is DAMVIQNPRYQVTQFGKPVTLSCSQTLNHNVMYWYQQKSSQAPKLLFHYYDKDFNNEADTPDNFQSRRPNTSFCFLDIRSPGLGDTAMYLCATSGDRGRSYNEQFFGPGTRLTVL.